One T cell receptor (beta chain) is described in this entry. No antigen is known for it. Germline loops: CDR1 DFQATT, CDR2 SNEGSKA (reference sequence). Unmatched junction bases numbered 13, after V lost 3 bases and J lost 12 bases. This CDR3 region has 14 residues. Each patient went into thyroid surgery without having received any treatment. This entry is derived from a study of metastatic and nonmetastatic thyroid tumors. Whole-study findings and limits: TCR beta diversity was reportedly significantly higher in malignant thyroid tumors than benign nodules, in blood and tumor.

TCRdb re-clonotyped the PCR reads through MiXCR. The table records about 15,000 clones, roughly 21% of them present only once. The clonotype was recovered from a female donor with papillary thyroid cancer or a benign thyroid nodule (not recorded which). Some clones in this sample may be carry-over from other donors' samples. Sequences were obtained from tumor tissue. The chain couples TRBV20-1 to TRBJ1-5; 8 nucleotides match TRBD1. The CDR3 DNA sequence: TGCAGTGCTAGGACAGGGGACCTGAATCAGAACCAGCATTTT. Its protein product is CSARTGDLNQNQHF.